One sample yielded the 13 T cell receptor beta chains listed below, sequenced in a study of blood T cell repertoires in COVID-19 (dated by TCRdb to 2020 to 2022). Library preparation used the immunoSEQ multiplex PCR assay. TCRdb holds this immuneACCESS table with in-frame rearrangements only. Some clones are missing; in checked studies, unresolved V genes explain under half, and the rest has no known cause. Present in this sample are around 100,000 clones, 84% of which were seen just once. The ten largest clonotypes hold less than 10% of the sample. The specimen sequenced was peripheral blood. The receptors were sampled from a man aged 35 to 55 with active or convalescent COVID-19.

The CDR3 DNA reads as TGTGCCAGCAGTTCCCAGGGCCCCTACGAGCAGTACTTC. Amino acid sequence: CASSSQGPYEQYF. This chain connects TRBV6-5 to TRBJ2-7; D is possibly TRBD1 (5 bases). Trimming cost V 4 bases and J 2 bases, with 9 bases left between them. There are 13 residues in the CDR3. Germline-derived CDR1 and CDR2 are MNHEY and SVGAGI.

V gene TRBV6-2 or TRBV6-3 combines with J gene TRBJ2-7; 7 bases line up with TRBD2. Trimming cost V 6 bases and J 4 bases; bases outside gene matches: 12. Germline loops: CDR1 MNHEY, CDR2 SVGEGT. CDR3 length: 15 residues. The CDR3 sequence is CASSPGGGSTYEQYF. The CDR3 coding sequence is TGTGCCAGCAGCCCCGGCGGGGGAAGTACGTACGAGCAGTACTTC.

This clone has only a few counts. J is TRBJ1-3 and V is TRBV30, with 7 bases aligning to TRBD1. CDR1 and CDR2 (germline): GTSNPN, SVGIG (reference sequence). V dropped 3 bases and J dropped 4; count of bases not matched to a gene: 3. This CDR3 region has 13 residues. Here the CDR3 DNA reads TGTGCCTGGAGCGGGGACAGAGGAAACACCATATATTTT. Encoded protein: CAWSGDRGNTIYF.

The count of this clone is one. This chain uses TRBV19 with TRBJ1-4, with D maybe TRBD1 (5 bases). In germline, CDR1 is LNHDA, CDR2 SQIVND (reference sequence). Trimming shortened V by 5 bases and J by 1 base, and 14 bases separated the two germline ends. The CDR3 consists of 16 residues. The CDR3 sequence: CASSPSPRETNEKLFF. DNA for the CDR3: TGTGCCAGTAGTCCATCCCCCAGGGAAACTAATGAAAAACTGTTTTTT.

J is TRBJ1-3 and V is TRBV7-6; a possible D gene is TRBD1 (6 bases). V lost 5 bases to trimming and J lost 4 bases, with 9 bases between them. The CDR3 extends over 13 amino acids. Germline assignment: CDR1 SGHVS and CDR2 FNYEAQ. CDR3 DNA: TGTGCCAGCAGCCTCGGACAGGGAAACACCATATATTTT. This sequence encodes CASSLGQGNTIYF. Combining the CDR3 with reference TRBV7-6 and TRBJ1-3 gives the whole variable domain GAGVSQSPRYKVTKRGQDVALRCDPISGHVSLYWYRQALGQGPEFLTYFNYEAQQDKSGLPNDRFSAERPEGSISTLTIQRTEQRDSAMYRCASSLGQGNTIYFGEGSWLTVV.

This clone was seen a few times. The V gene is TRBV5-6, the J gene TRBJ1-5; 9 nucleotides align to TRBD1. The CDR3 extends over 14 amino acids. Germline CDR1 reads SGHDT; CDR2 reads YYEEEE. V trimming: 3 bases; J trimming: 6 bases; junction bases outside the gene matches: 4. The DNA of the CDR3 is TGTGCCAGCAGCTCCGGGACAGGGAGTCAGCCCCAGCATTTT. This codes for CASSSGTGSQPQHF.

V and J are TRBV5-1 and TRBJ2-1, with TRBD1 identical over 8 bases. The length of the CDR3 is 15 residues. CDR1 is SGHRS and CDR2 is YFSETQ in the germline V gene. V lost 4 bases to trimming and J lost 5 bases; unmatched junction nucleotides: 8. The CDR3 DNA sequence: TGCGCCAGCAGCACACAGGGACAGGTAGACAATGAGCAGTTCTTC. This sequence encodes CASSTQGQVDNEQFF.

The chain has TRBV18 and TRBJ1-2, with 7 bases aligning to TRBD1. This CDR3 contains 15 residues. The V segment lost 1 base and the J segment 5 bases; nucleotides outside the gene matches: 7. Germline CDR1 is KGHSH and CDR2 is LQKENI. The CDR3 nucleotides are TGTGCCAGCTCACCACACAGGGGAAGTATGTATGGCTACACCTTC. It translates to CASSPHRGSMYGYTF. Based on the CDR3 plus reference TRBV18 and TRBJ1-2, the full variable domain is NAGVMQNPRHLVRRRGQEARLRCSPMKGHSHVYWYRQLPEEGLKFMVYLQKENIIDESGMPKERFSAEFPKEGPSILRIQQVVRGDSAAYFCASSPHRGSMYGYTFGSGTRLTVV.

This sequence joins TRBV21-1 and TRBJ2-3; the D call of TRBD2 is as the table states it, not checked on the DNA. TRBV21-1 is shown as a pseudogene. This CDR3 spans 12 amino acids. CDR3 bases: TGTGCCAGCAGCTTCCCCCGGGATACGCAGTATTTT. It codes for CASSFPRDTQYF.

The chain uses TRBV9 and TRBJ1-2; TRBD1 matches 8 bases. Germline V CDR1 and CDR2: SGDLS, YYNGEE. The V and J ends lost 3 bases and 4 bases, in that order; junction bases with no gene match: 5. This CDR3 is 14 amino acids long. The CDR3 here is CASSDRTGRYGYTF. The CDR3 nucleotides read TGTGCCAGCAGCGACCGGACAGGGCGCTATGGCTACACCTTC.

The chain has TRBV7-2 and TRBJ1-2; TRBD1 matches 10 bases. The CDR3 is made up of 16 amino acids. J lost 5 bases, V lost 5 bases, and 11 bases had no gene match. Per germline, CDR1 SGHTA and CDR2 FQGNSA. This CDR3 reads CASSPQTGGGLYGYTF. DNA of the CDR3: TGTGCCAGCAGCCCCCAGACAGGGGGCGGGCTGTATGGCTACACCTTC.

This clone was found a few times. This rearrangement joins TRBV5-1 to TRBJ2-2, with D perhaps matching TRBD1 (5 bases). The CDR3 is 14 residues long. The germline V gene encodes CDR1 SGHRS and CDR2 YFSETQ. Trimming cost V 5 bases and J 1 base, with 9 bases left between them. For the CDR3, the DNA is TGCGCCAGCAGATTAGGGGTGAACACCGGGGAGCTGTTTTTT. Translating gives CASRLGVNTGELFF.

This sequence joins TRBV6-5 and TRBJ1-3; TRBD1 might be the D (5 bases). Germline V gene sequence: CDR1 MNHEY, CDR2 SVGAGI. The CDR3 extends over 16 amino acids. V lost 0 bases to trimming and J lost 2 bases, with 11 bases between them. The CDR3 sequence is CASSYSGRETGNTIYF. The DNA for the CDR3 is TGTGCCAGCAGTTACTCAGGCAGGGAAACTGGAAACACCATATATTTT.